The rows below give T cell receptor beta chains drawn from one sample of a study of blood T cell repertoires in COVID-19. Profiling relied on immunoSEQ multiplex PCR, and the TCRdb table lists in-frame clones only, not all of them. The sample has roughly 420,000 clones, 70% to 90% seen once. The material sequenced was PBMCs or T cells enriched from blood (not recorded which). These receptors were obtained from a woman in her 30s with acute COVID-19. CDR3s include the opening cysteine and the closing phenylalanine or tryptophan. The D gene is left open where the match is weak. The listing skips clone size in some rows; elsewhere it reads once, few, many or a size class.

V: TRBV2; D: .; J: TRBJ1-4; size: once; DNA: TGTGCCAGCAGGGAACGGGTCGGGAATGAAAAACTGTTTTTT; CDR3: CASRERVGNEKLFF
V: TRBV25-1; D: .; J: TRBJ1-5; size: few; DNA: TGTGCCAGCAGGGGGACAAACTATCAGCCCCAGCATTTT; CDR3: CASRGTNYQPQHF
V: TRBV2; D: TRBD1; J: TRBJ2-2; size: .; DNA: TGTGCCAGCAGGGAGGGGACAGGGGGCTGGACCGGGGAGCTGTTTTTT; CDR3: CASREGTGGWTGELFF
V: TRBV29-1; D: .; J: TRBJ1-1; size: .; DNA: TGCAGCGTGGCGGCGAACACTGAAGCTTTCTTT; CDR3: CSVAANTEAFF
V: TRBV20-1; D: TRBD1; J: TRBJ2-7; size: .; DNA: TGCAGTGCTAGTTTGTTGGGACAGGGTTTGGACGAGCAGTACTTC; CDR3: CSASLLGQGLDEQYF
V: TRBV5-1; D: .; J: TRBJ1-6; size: .; DNA: TGCGCCAGCAGCTTGACACAGAATTATAATTCACCCCTCCACTTT; CDR3: CASSLTQNYNSPLHF
V: TRBV9; D: .; J: TRBJ2-2; size: .; DNA: TGTGCCAGCAGCCCACGGACAGTTGGCACCGGGGAGCTGTTTTTT; CDR3: CASSPRTVGTGELFF
V: TRBV7-9; D: TRBD2; J: TRBJ2-5; size: once; DNA: TGTGCCAGCAGCTTAGACGGGACAGCTAGCGGGGGGCCGGAGACCCAGTACTTC; CDR3: CASSLDGTASGGPETQYF
V: TRBV21-1; D: .; J: TRBJ1-2; size: .; DNA: TGTGCCAGCAGCAAAGCGCTTAGGGGCGGCTACACCTTC; CDR3: CASSKALRGGYTF
V: TRBV4-1; D: TRBD1; J: TRBJ1-6; size: .; DNA: TGCGCCAGCAGCCAAGATGAGGGACAGGCGAGTTCACCCCTCCACTTT; CDR3: CASSQDEGQASSPLHF
V: TRBV3-1/TRBV3-2; D: .; J: TRBJ1-4; size: .; DNA: TGTGCCAGCAGCCCCCTCCCAGGGCGACGGGATGAAAAACTGTTTTTT; CDR3: CASSPLPGRRDEKLFF
V: TRBV18; D: .; J: TRBJ1-4; size: .; DNA: TGTGCCAGCTCACCCAGTTTGGCTTCCGAAAAACTGTTTTTT; CDR3: CASSPSLASEKLFF
V: TRBV28; D: TRBD1; J: TRBJ1-4; size: .; DNA: TGTGCCAGCAGGTCAGGGGGCGTCTACGAAAAACTGTTTTTT; CDR3: CASRSGGVYEKLFF
V: TRBV5-4; D: TRBD2; J: TRBJ2-7; size: .; DNA: TGTGCCAGCAGCTTGAAGGCCCTAGCGGGGGGGATTGGAGAGCAGTACTTC; CDR3: CASSLKALAGGIGEQYF
V: TRBV20-1; D: .; J: TRBJ1-2; size: .; DNA: TGCAGTGCGGGAGGCTCCTATGGCTACACCTTC; CDR3: CSAGGSYGYTF
V: TRBV19; D: .; J: TRBJ1-1; size: .; DNA: TGTGCCAGTAGTACCACCCAGGACACTGAAGCTTTCTTT; CDR3: CASSTTQDTEAFF
V: TRBV7-9; D: TRBD2; J: TRBJ2-1; size: .; DNA: TGTGCCAGCAGCTTCCTAGCGGGGGGGCTTAATGAGCAGTTCTTC; CDR3: CASSFLAGGLNEQFF
V: TRBV5-1; D: TRBD2; J: TRBJ2-1; size: .; DNA: TGCGCCAGCAGCTTGCCTAGCGGGGCCGACAATGAGCAGTTCTTC; CDR3: CASSLPSGADNEQFF
V: TRBV9; D: TRBD2; J: TRBJ2-2; size: .; DNA: TGTGCCAGCAGCAGGACTAGCCGGGGGGAGCTGTTTTTT; CDR3: CASSRTSRGELFF
V: TRBV9; D: TRBD2; J: TRBJ2-1; size: .; DNA: TGTGCCAGCAGCCCGTCGCGGGGGTCATACAATGAGCAGTTCTTC; CDR3: CASSPSRGSYNEQFF
V: TRBV6-5; D: TRBD1; J: TRBJ2-7; size: .; DNA: TGTGCCAGCACTACGGGACAGGGACCCTACGAGCAGTACTTC; CDR3: CASTTGQGPYEQYF
V: TRBV27; D: TRBD1; J: TRBJ2-1; size: .; DNA: TGTGCCAGCAGTTTAGGGGGACAGGGGGCCTACAATGAGCAGTTCTTC; CDR3: CASSLGGQGAYNEQFF
V: TRBV3-1/TRBV3-2; D: TRBD1; J: TRBJ1-6; size: .; DNA: TGTGCCAGCAGCCGAGGACAGGTTAATTCACCCCTCCACTTT; CDR3: CASSRGQVNSPLHF
V: TRBV19; D: .; J: TRBJ1-6; size: few; DNA: TGTGCCAGTAGTAAGCGGGGGGGCGGCGGGAGTTCACCCCTCCACTTT; CDR3: CASSKRGGGGSSPLHF
V: TRBV6-1; D: .; J: TRBJ1-5; size: .; DNA: TGTGCCAGCAGTGAAATTAGCCAGGGTGCTCAGCAGCCCCAGCATTTT; CDR3: CASSEISQGAQQPQHF
V: TRBV30; D: TRBD1; J: TRBJ2-7; size: .; DNA: TGTGCCTGGGGGGACAGGCTCCCCTACGAGCAGTACTTC; CDR3: CAWGDRLPYEQYF
V: TRBV6-5; D: TRBD1; J: TRBJ1-1; size: .; DNA: TGTGCCAGCAGTTATGAGAGGGGGCTGACTGAAGCTTTCTTT; CDR3: CASSYERGLTEAFF
V: TRBV6-4; D: .; J: TRBJ1-3; size: .; DNA: TGTGCCAGCAGTGACCCTCGTAACAGGGCCAGCTCTGGAAACACCATATATTTT; CDR3: CASSDPRNRASSGNTIYF
V: TRBV29-1; D: TRBD1; J: TRBJ1-2; size: .; DNA: TGCAGCGTACCCGGACAGGGGGCGACTTCAGCTAACTATGGCTACACCTTC; CDR3: CSVPGQGATSANYGYTF
V: TRBV5-3; D: .; J: TRBJ2-3; size: once; DNA: TGTGCCAGAAGCACCACACAGGGCCCGACTTCAGATACGCAGTATTTT; CDR3: CARSTTQGPTSDTQYF
V: TRBV20-1; D: .; J: TRBJ1-6; size: .; DNA: TGCAGTGCCCAGACAACAGTGGCCCTCCACTTT; CDR3: CSAQTTVALHF
V: TRBV24-1; D: .; J: TRBJ1-2; size: .; DNA: TGTGCCACCAGTGATGGCCGAAAAGATAACTATGGCTACACCTTC; CDR3: CATSDGRKDNYGYTF
V: TRBV24-1; D: .; J: TRBJ2-2; size: .; DNA: TGTGCCACCAGTGATGCGGTCCCGGGGAACACCGGGGAGCTGTTTTTT; CDR3: CATSDAVPGNTGELFF
V: TRBV18; D: TRBD2; J: TRBJ2-1; size: once; DNA: TGTGCCAGCTCACCCTTGGGCGGGGGGGCCTACAATGAGCAGTTCTTC; CDR3: CASSPLGGGAYNEQFF
V: TRBV7-8; D: .; J: TRBJ1-5; size: once; DNA: TGTGCCAGCGGGAGGGCCGGTCAGCCCCAGCATTTT; CDR3: CASGRAGQPQHF
V: TRBV11-2; D: TRBD1; J: TRBJ1-6; size: once; DNA: TGTGCCAGCAGCTTAACAGGGGGTGGTTCACCCCTCCACTTT; CDR3: CASSLTGGGSPLHF
V: TRBV18; D: TRBD1; J: TRBJ1-6; size: .; DNA: TGTGCCAGCTCACCAATACAGGGGGATAATTCACCCCTCCACTTT; CDR3: CASSPIQGDNSPLHF
V: TRBV7-8; D: TRBD1; J: TRBJ1-1; size: .; DNA: TGTGCCAGCAGCGGCCGGGACAGGAAAAACACTGAAGCTTTCTTT; CDR3: CASSGRDRKNTEAFF
V: TRBV4-1; D: .; J: TRBJ2-7; size: once; DNA: TGCGCCAGCAGCCAAGTTTCGGCGGGCTCCTACGAGCAGTACTTC; CDR3: CASSQVSAGSYEQYF
V: TRBV19; D: .; J: TRBJ2-5; size: .; DNA: TGTGCCAGTAGTGTGGGACTCGAGGTAGAGACCCAGTACTTC; CDR3: CASSVGLEVETQYF
V: TRBV20-1; D: .; J: TRBJ1-4; size: .; DNA: TGCAGTGCTAGTCGTTTTTCCGCCAGGGAAAATGAAAAACTGTTTTTT; CDR3: CSASRFSARENEKLFF
V: TRBV9; D: .; J: TRBJ1-3; size: .; DNA: TGTGCCAGCAGCGTAGAGGAGCCTCGCTCTGGAAACACCATATATTTT; CDR3: CASSVEEPRSGNTIYF
V: TRBV7-9; D: .; J: TRBJ1-3; size: .; DNA: TGTGCCAGCAGCAAGGGAGGGCAAAGCTCTGGAAACACCATATATTTT; CDR3: CASSKGGQSSGNTIYF
V: TRBV5-5; D: TRBD1; J: TRBJ2-2; size: .; DNA: TGTGCCAGCAGTGGCCACCGACAGGGGGAGGGGGAGCTGTTTTTT; CDR3: CASSGHRQGEGELFF
V: TRBV10-2; D: .; J: TRBJ1-1; size: .; DNA: TGCGCCAGCAGTGTAGGAATAGATTATATCCGGCCGACAGTAGAAGGGTTCTTT; CDR3: CASSVGIDYIRPTVEGFF
V: TRBV5-1; D: TRBD1; J: TRBJ2-7; size: .; DNA: TGCGCCAGCAGCCCCTGGGACAGGTCCTACGAGCAGTACTTC; CDR3: CASSPWDRSYEQYF
V: TRBV29-1; D: TRBD1; J: TRBJ2-7; size: .; DNA: TGCAGCGTTCGGGACAGGCTCTACGAGCAGTACTTC; CDR3: CSVRDRLYEQYF
V: TRBV7-8; D: TRBD1; J: TRBJ1-5; size: few; DNA: TGTGCCAGCAGCTTAGATAGGTTTGGGACAGGGAGTCAGCCCCAGCATTTT; CDR3: CASSLDRFGTGSQPQHF